This passage covers 17 T cell receptor beta chains from one sample sequenced in a study of Graves' ophthalmopathy and Graves' hyperthyroidism. Amplification targeted the TCR beta CDR3 regions, with RNA transcripts as the source material. HTBI primers were employed in first-round RT-PCR, then a second-round multiplex PCR followed. TCRdb reprocessed the multiplex PCR reads with MiXCR, giving one entry per CDR3 protein. The sample has hundreds of thousands of distinct CDR3 sequences, 21% seen once. Source material: peripheral blood. The source of these receptors is a woman aged 18 to 35 with stable Graves' hyperthyroidism.

The genes are TRBV28 and TRBJ1-6; 7 nucleotides align to TRBD1. V was clipped by 4 bases and J by 5 bases; unmatched bases: 11. CDR3 length: 17 residues. Germline-derived CDR1 and CDR2 are MDHEN and SYDVKM. The CDR3 DNA reads as TGTGCCAGCAGTTCACTGACAGGGATGCTCAATAATTCACCCCTCCACTTT. This codes for CASSSLTGMLNNSPLHF.

This clonotype was detected ten times or more. The chain recombines TRBV12-3 or TRBV12-4 with TRBJ1-2; TRBD1 matches 7 bases. V lost 6 bases and J lost 4; bases outside the gene matches: 2. This CDR3 is built from 12 residues. The CDR3 reads CASRRDSYGYTF. Here the CDR3 DNA reads TGTGCCAGCAGACGGGACAGCTATGGCTACACCTTC.

Many counts were recorded for this clonotype. The gene calls are TRBV11-2 and TRBJ2-5; 9 nucleotides align to TRBD2. The CDR3 extends over 15 amino acids. Germline loops: CDR1 SGHAT, CDR2 FQNNGV. With V trimmed by 5 bases and J by 5 bases, 9 bases remained unmatched. CDR3 nucleotides: TGTGCCAGCAGCGCCTCATGGACTAGCGCCGAGACCCAGTACTTC. Encoded protein: CASSASWTSAETQYF.

The chain has TRBV20-1 and TRBJ2-7; TRBD1 or TRBD2 may be the D gene (6 bases each). The germline V gene encodes CDR1 DFQATT and CDR2 SNEGSKA (reference sequence). This CDR3 has 14 amino acids. The CDR3 region has the DNA TGCAGCGCGGGGTCATCGGGGGCGGTCTACGAGCAGTACTTC. This sequence encodes CSAGSSGAVYEQYF.

This clonotype was counted at least ten times. This chain connects TRBV2 to TRBJ2-5; unclear D gene. V gave up 7 bases and J gave up 0 bases, with 9 bases separating them. This CDR3 has 13 residues. Per the germline V gene, CDR1 is SNHLY and CDR2 is FYNNEI. The CDR3 region has the DNA TGTGCCAGCACCGTCGAGTACCAAGAGACCCAGTACTTC. Encoded protein: CASTVEYQETQYF.

There are many counts of this clonotype. This chain uses TRBV7-2 with TRBJ1-3; D gene unclear. Deletions cut 5 bases from V and 3 bases from J, with 8 bases between. Germline CDR1 reads SGHTA; CDR2 reads FQGNSA. The CDR3 runs 13 residues. This CDR3 is CASSEGGGNTIYF. The DNA for the CDR3 is TGTGCCAGCAGCGAGGGAGGTGGAAACACCATATATTTT.

The table lists this clonotype with many counts. This chain connects TRBV6-2 or TRBV6-3 to TRBJ1-1; D gene uncertain. Germline V lookup: CDR1 MNHEY, CDR2 SVGEGT. V lost 6 bases to trimming and J lost 1 base, with 15 bases between them. CDR3 length: 15 amino acids. The CDR3 DNA reads TGTGCCAGCAGCTTACAACCTCTAGGGAACACTGAAGCTTTCTTT. Protein: CASSLQPLGNTEAFF.

Many counts were recorded for this clonotype. The chain employs TRBV4-2 and TRBJ1-3, with TRBD1 as a possible D gene (6 bases). V was trimmed by 1 base and J by 8 bases, leaving 12 bases between them. This CDR3 region has 14 residues. Germline V CDR1 and CDR2: LGHNA, YNFKEQ. The CDR3 reads CASSQAQGRDTIYF. The CDR3 region has the DNA TGTGCCAGCAGCCAAGCACAGGGAAGGGACACCATATATTTT.

In this sample, this clonotype turned up a few times. The chain recombines TRBV30 with TRBJ2-6; 9 positions agree with TRBD1. CDR1 GTSNPN and CDR2 SVGIG come from the germline V gene (reference sequence). J was trimmed by 1 base and V by 4 bases; bases with no gene match: 14. This CDR3 is built from 19 residues. In nucleotides, the CDR3 is TGTGCCTGGATTCATCTACCGGGACAGGGAATATCTGGGGCCAACGTCCTGACTTTC. It is translated as CAWIHLPGQGISGANVLTF.

This clonotype was picked up many times. The V call is TRBV7-9, the J call TRBJ1-1; D not resolved. Trimming left V 7 bases short and J 5 bases short, with 11 bases between. Germline assignment: CDR1 SEHNR and CDR2 FQNEAQ (reference sequence). The length of the CDR3 is 12 residues. The CDR3 sequence is CASTISRTEAFF. CDR3 bases: TGTGCCAGCACCATTTCTCGGACTGAAGCTTTCTTT.

This clonotype was seen repeatedly, ten times or more. CDR3 coding DNA: TGTGCCAGCTCACCACTTGGACAGGGGTACCAGCCCCAGCATTTT. Encoded protein: CASSPLGQGYQPQHF. The rearrangement links TRBV18 to TRBJ1-5, with 9 positions matching TRBD1. The germline CDR1 and CDR2 sequences are KGHSH and LQKENI. The length of the CDR3 is 15 residues. The V segment lost 1 base and the J segment 7 bases; nucleotides outside the gene matches: 5.

The CDR3 sequence: CASSMGRPIYNSPLHF. The CDR3 bases are TGTGCCAGTAGTATGGGCAGGCCCATCTATAATTCACCCCTCCACTTT. The chain combines TRBV19 with TRBJ1-6, with unresolved D. Germline V gene sequence: CDR1 LNHDA, CDR2 SQIVND (reference sequence). The CDR3 is made up of 16 amino acids. Trimming removed 3 bases at V and 3 bases at J, with 12 bases between. Filled out from reference TRBV19 and TRBJ1-6, the complete variable domain reads DGGITQSPKYLFRKEGQNVTLSCEQNLNHDAMYWYRQDPGQGLRLIYYSQIVNDFQKGDIAEGYSVSREKKESFPLTVTSAQKNPTAFYLCASSMGRPIYNSPLHFGNGTRLTVT.

The chain has TRBV12-3 or TRBV12-4 and TRBJ1-2; 8 bases are shared with TRBD1. V lost 6 bases and J lost 4; bases outside the gene matches: 7. The CDR3 contains 14 residues. CDR3 nucleotide sequence: TGTGCCAGCAGAGAACCGACAGGGGTCTATGGCTACACCTTC. Translated, it gives CASREPTGVYGYTF.

This clonotype was detected only a few times. The rearrangement links TRBV27 to TRBJ1-1; possible D gene TRBD1, 5 bases. Germline CDR1 reads MNHEY; CDR2 reads SMNVEV (reference sequence). This CDR3 is built from 14 residues. Trimming left V 6 bases short and J 0 bases short, with 11 bases between. CDR3 coding DNA: TGTGCCAGCAGCCATATGGGGGTGAACACTGAAGCTTTCTTT. Its translation: CASSHMGVNTEAFF.

This clonotype was recorded many times. This chain joins TRBV12-3 or TRBV12-4 and TRBJ2-7; D may correspond to TRBD1 or TRBD2 (5 bases each). Trimming removed 3 bases at V and 9 bases at J, with 12 bases between. CDR3 size: 12 residues. In DNA form, the CDR3 reads TGTGCCAGCAGTTTGGCTCGGGACGGGCAGTACTTC. This encodes CASSLARDGQYF.

This clonotype was detected many times. The rearrangement joins TRBV7-9 to TRBJ1-2, with D tentatively TRBD1 (5 bases). Trimming took 8 bases from V and 3 from J, leaving 13 bases between them. The CDR3 runs 13 residues. The germline gives CDR1 SEHNR, CDR2 FQNEAQ (reference sequence). The DNA of the CDR3 is TGTGCCAGCTCACCAGGGAGTCACTATGGCTACACCTTC. Its protein product is CASSPGSHYGYTF.

The J gene is TRBJ2-7, the V gene TRBV28, with 12 bases matching TRBD1. Germline V gene data show CDR1 as MDHEN and CDR2 as SYDVKM. Unmatched junction bases numbered 13, after V lost 7 bases and J lost 12 bases. The CDR3 spans 14 residues. The CDR3 is CASTPSGTGGHGYF. The CDR3 DNA reads as TGTGCCAGCACCCCCTCCGGGACAGGGGGCCACGGGTACTTC.